The 4 T cell receptor beta chains in this list originate from one sample, sequenced in a study of blood T cell repertoires in COVID-19 (dated by TCRdb to about 2020). Libraries were prepared through the immunoSEQ multiplex PCR assay. In TCRdb, the immuneACCESS table is reduced to in-frame sequences with V and J assigned. These tables do not hold every clone; where another copy was compared, an unresolved V gene accounts for under half, and the others remain unexplained. The sample data list about 440,000 clones, and nearly 90% of these were observed just once. Over 1.5% of the sample rests with the top ten. The sequenced sample consisted of PBMCs or T cells enriched from blood (not recorded which). The receptors were gathered from a woman aged 18-29 years with acute COVID-19.

The chain employs TRBV2 and TRBJ2-7, with 15 bases matching TRBD2. The V gene's germline CDR1 is SNHLY and CDR2 FYNNEI. V gave up 10 bases and J gave up 2 bases; unmatched junction bases: 6. This CDR3 is 15 amino acids long. CDR3 in DNA: TGTGCCACCGGACTAGCGGGAGGGGGGCCCTACGAGCAGTACTTC. It is translated as CATGLAGGGPYEQYF.

The J gene is TRBJ2-7, the V gene TRBV14; 9 positions match TRBD2. V was pared by 1 base and J by 2 bases, with 6 bases of the junction left unmatched. The CDR3 spans 16 residues. Germline V gives CDR1 SGHDN, CDR2 FVKESK. CDR3: CASSQGMPSGTYEQYF. The CDR3 DNA is TGTGCCAGCAGCCAAGGGATGCCTAGCGGGACCTACGAGCAGTACTTC.

The rearrangement links TRBV18 to TRBJ2-5; 8 positions match TRBD1. J lost 2 bases, V lost 3 bases, and 5 bases had no gene match. The CDR3 is 15 residues long. CDR1 KGHSH and CDR2 LQKENI come from the germline V gene. The CDR3 nucleotides are TGTGCCAGCTCACCTATGGGACAGGAACAAGAGACCCAGTACTTC. As protein: CASSPMGQEQETQYF.

The chain combines TRBV5-6 with TRBJ2-7; tentatively, D is TRBD2 (7 bases). Trimming removed 3 bases at V and 2 bases at J, with 15 bases between. This CDR3 contains 15 residues. Germline assignment: CDR1 SGHDT and CDR2 YYEEEE. The CDR3 spells CASSSKGGGAYEQYF. The DNA of the CDR3 is TGTGCCAGCAGCTCCAAGGGAGGGGGTGCCTACGAGCAGTACTTC.